The 13 T cell receptor beta chains listed next were all sequenced from one sample in a study of blood T cell repertoires in COVID-19. This table comes from immunoSEQ multiplex PCR, and its TCRdb copy is limited to in-frame clones, with some not included. The sample includes 150,000 to 200,000 clones, roughly 85% of them seen just once. The sequenced material came from peripheral blood. The receptors here all came from a human donor with acute or convalescent COVID-19. The donor label of this sample is uncertain.

The rearrangement joins TRBV19 to TRBJ2-2; 12 nucleotides line up with TRBD2. The V gene end was trimmed by 3 bases and the J gene end by 4 bases; junction bases not matched to a gene: 6. The CDR3 has 17 amino acids. Germline values: CDR1 LNHDA, CDR2 SQIVND (reference sequence). CDR3 loop: CASSMGRLAGATGELFF. The CDR3 DNA reads TGTGCCAGTAGTATGGGCCGACTAGCGGGGGCCACCGGGGAGCTGTTTTTT.

This clone was counted between two and nine times. The CDR3 coding sequence is TGCGCCAGCAGCCAACAGGGGGCCGCTAATTCACCCCTCCACTTT. Protein product: CASSQQGAANSPLHF. The chain employs TRBV4-1 and TRBJ1-6; 8 bases agree with TRBD1. Germline loops: CDR1 MGHRA, CDR2 YSYEKL. Losses at the gene ends were 2 bases for V and 6 bases for J; bases not matched to a gene: 3. This CDR3 comprises 15 residues.

The gene calls are TRBV11-2 and TRBJ1-2; D is undetermined. CDR3 length equals 17 residues. Trimming pared 4 bases from V and 4 bases from J, leaving 22 bases between. Germline loops: CDR1 SGHAT, CDR2 FQNNGV. Written as DNA, the CDR3 is TGTGCCAGCAGCTCCCCCTGGCTGGGCCCGGGAGTCTATGGCTACACCTTC. Its translation: CASSSPWLGPGVYGYTF.

The chain joins TRBV7-2 to TRBJ1-1; D is undetermined. This CDR3 is built from 19 residues. V lost 2 bases to trimming and J lost 0 bases, with 22 bases between them. Germline V gene sequence: CDR1 SGHTA, CDR2 FQGNSA. Here the CDR3 reads CASSLRPRYLGRMNTEAFF. The CDR3 DNA reads TGTGCCAGCAGCTTACGACCCCGTTATTTAGGGAGGATGAACACTGAAGCTTTCTTT.

In this sample, this clone turned up once. The chain carries TRBV2 and TRBJ1-2; possible D gene TRBD1, 6 bases. The germline V gene encodes CDR1 SNHLY and CDR2 FYNNEI. The V gene lost 8 bases and the J gene lost 5 bases, with 21 bases spanning the gap. This CDR3 has 15 residues. CDR3 residues: CASRPSGQFIYGYTF. The CDR3 nucleotides are TGTGCCAGCCGTCCTAGCGGACAGTTCATTTATGGCTACACCTTC.

This clone was picked up a small number of times. The same CDR3 is also encoded by other DNA sequences in this sample. The chain has TRBV5-4 and TRBJ1-2; D gene uncertain. V lost 0 bases, J lost 4 bases, and 4 bases lay in between. Germline assignment: CDR1 SGHNT and CDR2 YYREEE (reference sequence). The CDR3 extends over 12 amino acids. Here the CDR3 reads CASSLDSYGYTF. The CDR3 coding sequence is TGTGCCAGCAGCTTGGACAGCTATGGCTACACCTTC.

This clone was seen only a few times. The rearrangement joins TRBV2 to TRBJ2-7, with a tentative D call TRBD2 (6 bases). V lost 2 bases, J lost 6 bases, and 20 bases lay in between. This CDR3 region has 16 residues. The germline gives CDR1 SNHLY, CDR2 FYNNEI. This CDR3 reads CASSENLGGRYGEQYF. In DNA, the CDR3 is TGTGCCAGCAGTGAAAACTTGGGGGGTCGCTATGGCGAGCAGTACTTC.

Turning to this clone: The identical CDR3 is also encoded by other nucleotide sequences in the sample. The CDR3 loop is CASSLGSGVNTGELFF. For the CDR3, the DNA is TGTGCCAGCAGCTTAGGGTCAGGGGTGAACACCGGGGAGCTGTTTTTT. The V gene is TRBV7-9, the J gene TRBJ2-2; D may be TRBD1 (6 bases). The germline V and J ends were trimmed by 1 base and 1 base, with 10 bases remaining between them. Germline values: CDR1 SEHNR, CDR2 FQNEAQ (reference sequence). This CDR3 has 16 amino acids. The full variable domain, rest sourced from reference TRBV7-9 and TRBJ2-2, is DTGVSQNPRHKITKRGQNVTFRCDPISEHNRLYWYRQTLGQGPEFLTYFQNEAQLEKSRLLSDRFSAERPKGSFSTLEIQRTEQGDSAMYLCASSLGSGVNTGELFFGEGSRLTVL.

The V call is TRBV6-5, the J call TRBJ1-2; D may be TRBD1 (6 bases). The CDR3 runs 12 residues. The germline CDR1 and CDR2 sequences are MNHEY and SVGAGI. Trimming removed 6 bases from V and 5 bases from J, with 10 bases in between. The CDR3 region is CASRGAAYGYTF. The DNA of the CDR3 is TGTGCCAGCAGGGGGGCAGCTTATGGCTACACCTTC.

The V and J genes are TRBV7-2 and TRBJ1-2; TRBD1 is a possible D gene (6 bases). The CDR3 is 14 residues long. Germline CDR1 is SGHTA and CDR2 is FQGNSA. The germline V and J ends were trimmed by 5 bases and 7 bases, with 17 bases remaining between them. The CDR3 loop reads CASSAGGRLSGYTF. The CDR3 DNA follows: TGTGCCAGCAGCGCTGGGGGCAGGCTCTCTGGCTACACCTTC.

Written as DNA, the CDR3 is TGTGCCAGCTCACTTGAGCGGGGCGGGAACAATGAGCAGTTCTTC. Translation gives CASSLERGGNNEQFF. V and J are TRBV18 and TRBJ2-1, with 7 bases lining up with TRBD2. In germline, CDR1 is KGHSH, CDR2 LQKENI. Trimming removed 4 bases from V and 5 bases from J; junction bases left unmatched: 8. The CDR3 runs to 15 residues.

The chain uses TRBV18 and TRBJ1-2; possible D gene TRBD1, 5 bases. The length of the CDR3 is 16 residues. The germline gives CDR1 KGHSH, CDR2 LQKENI. V was pared by 0 bases and J by 5 bases, with 16 bases between. The DNA for the CDR3 is TGTGCCAGCTCACCACCGGGATCAGGGAGGGAGTATGGCTACACCTTC. Translated: CASSPPGSGREYGYTF.

The CDR3 coding sequence is TGCGCCAGCAGCCAAGCGGGGACAGTTTATAGCAATCAGCCCCAGCATTTT. Encoded protein: CASSQAGTVYSNQPQHF. The genes are TRBV4-1 and TRBJ1-5; 7 bases are shared with TRBD1. The CDR3 is 17 residues long. Germline CDR1 is MGHRA and CDR2 is YSYEKL. V gave up 1 base and J gave up 0 bases; unmatched junction bases: 6.